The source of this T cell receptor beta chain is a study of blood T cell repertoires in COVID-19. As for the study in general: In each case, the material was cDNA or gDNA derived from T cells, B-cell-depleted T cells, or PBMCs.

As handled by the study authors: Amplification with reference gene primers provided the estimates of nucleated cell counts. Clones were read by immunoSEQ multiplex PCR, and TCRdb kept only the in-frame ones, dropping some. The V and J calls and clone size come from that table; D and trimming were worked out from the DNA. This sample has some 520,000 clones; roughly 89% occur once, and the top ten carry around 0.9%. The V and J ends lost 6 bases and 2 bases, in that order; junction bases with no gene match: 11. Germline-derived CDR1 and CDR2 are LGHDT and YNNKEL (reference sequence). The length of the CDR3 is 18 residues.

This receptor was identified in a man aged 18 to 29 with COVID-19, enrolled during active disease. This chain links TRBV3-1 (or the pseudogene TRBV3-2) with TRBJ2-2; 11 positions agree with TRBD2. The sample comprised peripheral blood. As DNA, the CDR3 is TGTGCCAGCAGTCAACCGACTAGCGGGATTGCTAACACCGGGGAGCTGTTTTTT. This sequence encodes CASSQPTSGIANTGELFF.